This T cell receptor beta chain was sequenced in a study of CD8+CD57+ T cells in acquired aplastic anemia. The CDR3 runs to 14 residues. The germline CDR1 and CDR2 sequences are SGHAT and FQNNGV. Trimming cost V 2 bases and J 3 bases, with 11 bases left between them. TCR beta VDJ and CDR3 profiling used genomic DNA as template. TCRdb reprocessed the reads via MiXCR and lists one record per CDR3 protein. The sample comprises roughly 160,000 distinct CDR3 sequences, 60% to 70% of which are singletons, and over 40% rests with the top ten. This clonotype was seen more than once but under ten times. The gene calls are TRBV11-2 and TRBJ2-7, with a weak D call TRBD2 (5 bases). The sequencing input was sorted CD4+, CD8+, or CD8+CD57+ T cells (not recorded which) from PBMCs. The receptor was isolated from a human donor in good health. The CDR3 nucleotides read TGTGCCAGCAGCTTAACGGACGGGAACTACGAGCAGTACTTC. Protein: CASSLTDGNYEQYF. Combining the CDR3 with reference TRBV11-2 and TRBJ2-7 gives the whole variable domain EAGVAQSPRYKIIEKRQSVAFWCNPISGHATLYWYQQILGQGPKLLIQFQNNGVVDDSQLPKDRFSAERLKGVDSTLKIQPAKLEDSAVYLCASSLTDGNYEQYFGPGTRLTVT.